The rows below give T cell receptor beta chains drawn from one sample of a study of control samples from healthy donors and cancer patients. Sequencing used immunoSEQ multiplex PCR; TCRdb keeps in-frame clones, though not all of them. In the table there are some 90,000 clones, approximately 86% of which are singletons. The sequenced material came from blood. The source is a woman aged 45-59 years in good health. The CDR3 runs from the conserved cysteine through the conserved F or W. D genes are given only for firm matches. Clone size appears in some rows only: once, few, many, or a class for an expanded clone.

D gene	V gene	clone size	J gene	CDR3 DNA	CDR3 protein
.	TRBV5-4	.	TRBJ1-1	TGTGCCAGCAGCGTGACCCCGGGACCGACGAACACTGAAGCTTTCTTT	CASSVTPGPTNTEAFF
TRBD1	TRBV18	.	TRBJ2-3	TGTGCCAGCTCACCGCGAAGGACAGGGGGATATGCCACAACCGATACGCAGTATTTT	CASSPRRTGGYATTDTQYF
TRBD2	TRBV27	.	TRBJ2-1	TGTGCCAGCAGTCAAGGACTAGCGGCTGTCCCTGCCTCCTACAATGAGCAGTTCTTC	CASSQGLAAVPASYNEQFF
TRBD1	TRBV28	.	TRBJ2-6	TGTGCCAGCAGTTTTTTCCTGGGACAGGGGCCTACTGGGGCCAACGTCCTGACTTTC	CASSFFLGQGPTGANVLTF
.	TRBV4-1	few	TRBJ2-7	TGCGCCAGCAGCCAAATACCGGGCTACGAGCAGTACTTC	CASSQIPGYEQYF
.	TRBV7-3	.	TRBJ2-2	TGTGCCAGCAGCTTTAGCGTAACCGGGGAGCTGTTTTTT	CASSFSVTGELFF
.	TRBV28	.	TRBJ1-5	TGTGCCAGCAGTTTGACAGGAACTAGCAATCAGCCCCAGCATTTT	CASSLTGTSNQPQHF
TRBD1	TRBV2	.	TRBJ1-2	TGTGCCAGCACAGGGGGCGACTATGGCTACACCTTC	CASTGGDYGYTF
.	TRBV12-3/TRBV12-4	.	TRBJ1-1	TGTGCCAGCACTTTGGGGTACACTGAAGCTTTCTTT	CASTLGYTEAFF
.	TRBV5-1	.	TRBJ2-3	TGCGCCAGCAGCGAACAGATCACCACCACAGATACGCAGTATTTT	CASSEQITTTDTQYF
.	TRBV6-5	.	TRBJ2-7	TGTGCCAGCAGTTATAGAGCGGAACGTCGGGAGCAGTACTTC	CASSYRAERREQYF
.	TRBV5-1	once	TRBJ1-2	TGCGCCAGCAGCTTGGAACTCGGACCCTATGGCTACACCTTC	CASSLELGPYGYTF
.	TRBV5-6	.	TRBJ1-2	TGTGCCAGCACCCAATGGGAAATGGGGCGCCGGTATGGCTACACCTTC	CASTQWEMGRRYGYTF
.	TRBV12-3/TRBV12-4	.	TRBJ2-5	TGTGCCAGCAGTTTGGGGGAAAAAGTGACCCAGTACTTC	CASSLGEKVTQYF
.	TRBV5-4	.	TRBJ1-4	TGTGCCAGCAGCTATAATGAAAAACTGTTTTTT	CASSYNEKLFF
.	TRBV5-1	.	TRBJ2-2	TGCGCCAGCAGCTTATTACCCGGAGTTGGCACCGGGGAGCTGTTTTTT	CASSLLPGVGTGELFF
TRBD1	TRBV19	.	TRBJ2-1	TGTGCCAGTAGTATAATGCGGGGACAGGGATACAATGAGCAGTTCTTC	CASSIMRGQGYNEQFF
.	TRBV6-5	.	TRBJ1-6	TGTGCCAGCGGGAGACCAGGGGAATTTAATTCACCCCTCCACTTT	CASGRPGEFNSPLHF
.	TRBV7-9	.	TRBJ1-1	TGTGCCAGCAGCTTAACAAGCACCGAAGCTTTCTTT	CASSLTSTEAFF
.	TRBV12-3/TRBV12-4	.	TRBJ1-5	TGTGCCAGCAGTTTAGGAGAGGAGCCCCAGCATTTT	CASSLGEEPQHF
TRBD1	TRBV28	.	TRBJ2-5	TGTGCCAGCATTATTCCAGGGGGAAAGACCCAGTACTTC	CASIIPGGKTQYF
.	TRBV28	.	TRBJ1-5	TGTGCCAGCAGTTCGACAGGCGTGCCCCTTAGCAATCAGCCCCAGCATTTT	CASSSTGVPLSNQPQHF
.	TRBV19	.	TRBJ1-2	TGTGCCAGTAGTATTTTGTCGGGCATACACCGCTATGGCTACACCTTC	CASSILSGIHRYGYTF
.	TRBV28	.	TRBJ2-7	TGTGCCAGCAGGCCTTCGGGGACTCCAGGGGAGCAGTACTTC	CASRPSGTPGEQYF
.	TRBV15	once	TRBJ1-4	TGTGCCACCAGCTACCCGGACGGACCTCAGGAAAAACTGTTTTTT	CATSYPDGPQEKLFF
.	TRBV5-4	.	TRBJ1-3	TGTGCCAGCAGCTCTAGACGTGGAAACACCATATATTTT	CASSSRRGNTIYF
TRBD1	TRBV4-2	few	TRBJ2-7	TGTGCCAGCAGCCCCGCAGGGGGCTCCTACGAGCAGTACTTC	CASSPAGGSYEQYF
.	TRBV10-3	.	TRBJ1-6	TGTGCCATCAGTGAGTCGGTTTCCGCCGGGGGACCCCTCCACTTT	CAISESVSAGGPLHF
.	TRBV27	.	TRBJ2-1	TGTGCCAGCAGTTCCCCCCAAGCAGGGGCCCTCTGGGGTGAGCAGTTCTTC	CASSSPQAGALWGEQFF
.	TRBV25-1	.	TRBJ1-1	TGTGCCAGCAGTGAGTGGGGGGGATCGAACACTGAAGCTTTCTTT	CASSEWGGSNTEAFF
.	TRBV18	.	TRBJ2-7	TGTGCCAGCTCACCCCCTCCCGGCTACGAGCAGTACTTC	CASSPPPGYEQYF
.	TRBV7-9	.	TRBJ1-5	TGTGCCAGCAGCACCCGGAACGCCCCGAGTGCCCAGCATTTT	CASSTRNAPSAQHF
TRBD2	TRBV2	.	TRBJ2-7	TGTGCCAGCAGTGGCGATAGCGGGAGGTGGACGGGGCAGTACTTC	CASSGDSGRWTGQYF